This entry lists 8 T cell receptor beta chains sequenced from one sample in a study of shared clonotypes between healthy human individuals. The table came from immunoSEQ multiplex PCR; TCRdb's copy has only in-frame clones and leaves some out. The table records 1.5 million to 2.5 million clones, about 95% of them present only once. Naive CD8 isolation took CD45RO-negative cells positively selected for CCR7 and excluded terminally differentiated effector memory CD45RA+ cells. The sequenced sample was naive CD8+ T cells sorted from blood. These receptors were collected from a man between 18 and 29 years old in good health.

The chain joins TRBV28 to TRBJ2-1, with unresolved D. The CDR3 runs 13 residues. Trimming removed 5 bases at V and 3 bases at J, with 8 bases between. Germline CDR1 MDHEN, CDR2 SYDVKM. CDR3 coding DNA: TGTGCCAGCAGTGTTGAACGCTACAATGAGCAGTTCTTC. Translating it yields CASSVERYNEQFF.

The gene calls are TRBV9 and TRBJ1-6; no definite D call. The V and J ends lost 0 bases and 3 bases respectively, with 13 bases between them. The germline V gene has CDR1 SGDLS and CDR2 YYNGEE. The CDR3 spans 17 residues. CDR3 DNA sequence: TGTGCCAGCAGCGTAGGTAGTACAGCCCGCTATAATTCACCCCTCCACTTT. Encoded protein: CASSVGSTARYNSPLHF. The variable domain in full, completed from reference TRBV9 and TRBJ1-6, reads DSGVTQTPKHLITATGQRVTLRCSPRSGDLSVYWYQQSLDQGLQFLIQYYNGEERAKGNILERFSAQQFPDLHSELNLSSLELGDSALYFCASSVGSTARYNSPLHFGNGTRLTVT.

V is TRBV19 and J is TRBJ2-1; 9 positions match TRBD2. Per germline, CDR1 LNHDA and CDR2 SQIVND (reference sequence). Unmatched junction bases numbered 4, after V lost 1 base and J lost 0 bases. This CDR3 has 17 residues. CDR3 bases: TGTGCCAGTAGTATAGTTCCAGCGGGAGGCTCCTACAATGAGCAGTTCTTC. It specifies CASSIVPAGGSYNEQFF.

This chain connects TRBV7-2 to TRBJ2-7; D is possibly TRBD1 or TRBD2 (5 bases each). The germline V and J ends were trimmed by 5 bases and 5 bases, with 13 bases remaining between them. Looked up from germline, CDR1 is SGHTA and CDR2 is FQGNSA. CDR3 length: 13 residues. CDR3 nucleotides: TGTGCCAGCAGCCCTTCAGGGAGCCACGAGCAGTACTTC. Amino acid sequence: CASSPSGSHEQYF. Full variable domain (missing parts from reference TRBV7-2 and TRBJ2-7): GAGVSQSPSNKVTEKGKDVELRCDPISGHTALYWYRQSLGQGLEFLIYFQGNSAPDKSGLPSDRFSAERTGGSVSTLTIQRTQQEDSAVYLCASSPSGSHEQYFGPGTRLTVT.

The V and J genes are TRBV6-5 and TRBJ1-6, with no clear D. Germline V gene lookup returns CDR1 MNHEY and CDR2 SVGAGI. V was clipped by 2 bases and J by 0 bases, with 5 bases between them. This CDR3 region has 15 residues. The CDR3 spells CASSYEFSYNSPLHF. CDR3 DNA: TGTGCCAGCAGTTACGAGTTCTCCTATAATTCACCCCTCCACTTT.

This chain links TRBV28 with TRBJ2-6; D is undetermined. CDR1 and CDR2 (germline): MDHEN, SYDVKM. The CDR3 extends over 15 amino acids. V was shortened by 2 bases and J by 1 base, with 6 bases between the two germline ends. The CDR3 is CASSLSFSGANVLTF. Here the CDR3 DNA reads TGTGCCAGCAGTTTAAGCTTTTCTGGGGCCAACGTCCTGACTTTC.

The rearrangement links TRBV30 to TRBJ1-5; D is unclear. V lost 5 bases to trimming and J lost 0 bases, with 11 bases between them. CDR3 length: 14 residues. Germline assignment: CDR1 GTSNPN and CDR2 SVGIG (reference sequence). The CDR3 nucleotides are TGTGCCTGGGAGAGGACGGATAGCAATCAGCCCCAGCATTTT. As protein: CAWERTDSNQPQHF.

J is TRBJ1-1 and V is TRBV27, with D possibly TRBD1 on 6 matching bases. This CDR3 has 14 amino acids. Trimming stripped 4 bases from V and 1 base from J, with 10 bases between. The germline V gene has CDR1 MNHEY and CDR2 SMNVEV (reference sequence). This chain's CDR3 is CASSSRQANTEAFF. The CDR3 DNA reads TGTGCCAGCAGTTCCCGACAGGCGAACACTGAAGCTTTCTTT.